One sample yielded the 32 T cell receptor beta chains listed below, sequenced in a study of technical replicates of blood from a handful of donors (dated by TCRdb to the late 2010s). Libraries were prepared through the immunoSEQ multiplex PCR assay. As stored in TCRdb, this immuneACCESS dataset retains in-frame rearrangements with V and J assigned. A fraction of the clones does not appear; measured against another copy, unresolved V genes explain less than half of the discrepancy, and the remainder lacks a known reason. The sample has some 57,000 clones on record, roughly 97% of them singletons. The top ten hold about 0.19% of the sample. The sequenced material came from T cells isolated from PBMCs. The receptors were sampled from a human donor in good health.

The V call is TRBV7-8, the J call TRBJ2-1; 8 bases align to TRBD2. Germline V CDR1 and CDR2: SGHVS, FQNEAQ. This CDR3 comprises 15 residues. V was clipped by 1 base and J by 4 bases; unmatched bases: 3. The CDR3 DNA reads TGTGCCAGCAGCTTAGACGAGCGGGAGTACAATGAGCAGTTCTTC. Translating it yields CASSLDEREYNEQFF. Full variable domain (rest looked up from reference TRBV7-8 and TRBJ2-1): GAGVSQSPRYKVAKRGQDVALRCDPISGHVSLFWYQQALGQGPEFLTYFQNEAQLDKSGLPSDRFFAERPEGSVSTLKIQRTQQEDSAVYLCASSLDEREYNEQFFGPGTRLTVL.

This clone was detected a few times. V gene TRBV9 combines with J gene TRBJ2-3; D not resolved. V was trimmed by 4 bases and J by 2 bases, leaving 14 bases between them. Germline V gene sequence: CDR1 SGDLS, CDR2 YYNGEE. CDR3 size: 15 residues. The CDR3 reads CASSPRPRDTDTQYF. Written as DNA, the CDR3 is TGTGCCAGCAGCCCGCGGCCCAGAGACACAGATACGCAGTATTTT. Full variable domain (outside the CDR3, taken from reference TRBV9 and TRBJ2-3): DSGVTQTPKHLITATGQRVTLRCSPRSGDLSVYWYQQSLDQGLQFLIQYYNGEERAKGNILERFSAQQFPDLHSELNLSSLELGDSALYFCASSPRPRDTDTQYFGPGTRLTVL.

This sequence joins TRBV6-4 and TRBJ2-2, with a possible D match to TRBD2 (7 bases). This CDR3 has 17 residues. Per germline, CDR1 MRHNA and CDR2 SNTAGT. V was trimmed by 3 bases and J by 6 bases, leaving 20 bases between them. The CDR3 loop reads CASSDTKGEGRAGELFF. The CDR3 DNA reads TGTGCCAGCAGTGATACCAAGGGGGAGGGCCGTGCCGGGGAGCTGTTTTTT.

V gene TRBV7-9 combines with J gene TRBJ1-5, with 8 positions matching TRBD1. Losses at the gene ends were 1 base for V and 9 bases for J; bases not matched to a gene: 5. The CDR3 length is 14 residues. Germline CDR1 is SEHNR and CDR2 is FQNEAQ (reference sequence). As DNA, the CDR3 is TGTGCCAGCAGCTTAGGTGGACAGGGATGGCCCCAGCATTTT. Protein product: CASSLGGQGWPQHF.

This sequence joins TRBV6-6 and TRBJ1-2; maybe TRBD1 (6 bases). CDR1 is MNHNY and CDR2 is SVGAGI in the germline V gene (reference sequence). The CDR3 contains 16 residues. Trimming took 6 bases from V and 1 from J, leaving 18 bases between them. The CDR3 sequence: CASSQWTAGVNYGYTF. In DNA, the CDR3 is TGTGCCAGCAGCCAATGGACAGCGGGGGTTAACTATGGCTACACCTTC.

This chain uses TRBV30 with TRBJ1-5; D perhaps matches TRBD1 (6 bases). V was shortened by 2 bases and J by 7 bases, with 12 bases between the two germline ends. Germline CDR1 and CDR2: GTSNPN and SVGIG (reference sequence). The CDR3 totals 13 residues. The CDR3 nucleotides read TGTGCCTGGAGTCCAGGGGACCGGCAGCCCCAGCATTTT. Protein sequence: CAWSPGDRQPQHF.

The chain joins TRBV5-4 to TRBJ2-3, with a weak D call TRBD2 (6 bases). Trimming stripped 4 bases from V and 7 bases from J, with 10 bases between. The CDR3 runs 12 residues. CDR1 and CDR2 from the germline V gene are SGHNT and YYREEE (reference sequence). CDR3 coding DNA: TGTGCCAGCAGCGTGGGAGGAAATACGCAGTATTTT. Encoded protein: CASSVGGNTQYF.

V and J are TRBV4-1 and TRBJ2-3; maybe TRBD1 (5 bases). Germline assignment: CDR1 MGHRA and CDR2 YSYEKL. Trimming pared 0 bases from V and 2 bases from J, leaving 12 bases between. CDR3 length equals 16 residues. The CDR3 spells CASSQDRWGLTDTQYF. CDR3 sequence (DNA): TGCGCCAGCAGCCAAGATCGATGGGGCCTCACAGATACGCAGTATTTT.

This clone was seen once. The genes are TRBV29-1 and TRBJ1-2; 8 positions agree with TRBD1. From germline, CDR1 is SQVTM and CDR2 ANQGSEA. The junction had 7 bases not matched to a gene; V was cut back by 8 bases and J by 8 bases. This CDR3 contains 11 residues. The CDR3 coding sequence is TGCAGCACCTGGACAGGGAAGGGCTACACCTTC. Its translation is CSTWTGKGYTF.

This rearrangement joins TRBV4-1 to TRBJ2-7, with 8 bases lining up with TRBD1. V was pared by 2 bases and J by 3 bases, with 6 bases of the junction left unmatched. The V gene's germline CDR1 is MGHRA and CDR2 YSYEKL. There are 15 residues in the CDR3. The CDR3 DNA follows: TGCGCCAGCAGCCAATACGAAGGACAGGGCTACGAGCAGTACTTC. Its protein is CASSQYEGQGYEQYF.

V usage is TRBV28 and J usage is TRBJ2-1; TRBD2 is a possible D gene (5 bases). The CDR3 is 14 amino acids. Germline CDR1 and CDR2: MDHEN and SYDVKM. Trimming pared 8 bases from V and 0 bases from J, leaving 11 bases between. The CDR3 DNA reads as TGTGCCAGCCAGGAGGACTTCTCCTACAATGAGCAGTTCTTC. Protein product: CASQEDFSYNEQFF.

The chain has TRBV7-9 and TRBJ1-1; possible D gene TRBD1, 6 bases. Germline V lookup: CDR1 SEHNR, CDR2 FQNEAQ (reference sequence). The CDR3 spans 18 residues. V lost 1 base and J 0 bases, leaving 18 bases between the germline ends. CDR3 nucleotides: TGTGCCAGCAGCTTAGTAAATCAGGGGTCAGCAATGAACACTGAAGCTTTCTTT. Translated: CASSLVNQGSAMNTEAFF.

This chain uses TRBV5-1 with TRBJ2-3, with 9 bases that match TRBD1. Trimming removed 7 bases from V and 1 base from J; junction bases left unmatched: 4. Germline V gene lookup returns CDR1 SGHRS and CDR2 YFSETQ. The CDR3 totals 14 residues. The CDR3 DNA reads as TGCGCCAGCGGACGGACAGGGGGCACAGATACGCAGTATTTT. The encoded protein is CASGRTGGTDTQYF.

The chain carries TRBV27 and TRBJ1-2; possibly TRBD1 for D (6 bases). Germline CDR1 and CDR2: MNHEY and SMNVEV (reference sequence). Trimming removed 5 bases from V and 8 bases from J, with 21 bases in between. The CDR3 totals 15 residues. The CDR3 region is CASSTWTEGTGGYTF. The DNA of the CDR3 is TGTGCCAGCAGTACCTGGACAGAGGGAACCGGAGGCTACACCTTC.

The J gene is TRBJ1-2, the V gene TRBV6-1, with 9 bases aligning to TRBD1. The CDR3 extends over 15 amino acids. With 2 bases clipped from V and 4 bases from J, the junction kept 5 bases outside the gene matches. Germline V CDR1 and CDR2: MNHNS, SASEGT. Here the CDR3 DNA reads TGTGCCAGCAGTGAATTGCGACAGGGGGGCTATGGCTACACCTTC. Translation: CASSELRQGGYGYTF.

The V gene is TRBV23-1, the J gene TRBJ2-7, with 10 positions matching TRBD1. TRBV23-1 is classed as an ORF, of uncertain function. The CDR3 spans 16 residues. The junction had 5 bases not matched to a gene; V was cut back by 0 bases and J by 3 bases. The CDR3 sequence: CASSQSTGTGDYEQYF. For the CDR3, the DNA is TGCGCCAGCAGTCAATCCACCGGGACAGGGGACTACGAGCAGTACTTC.

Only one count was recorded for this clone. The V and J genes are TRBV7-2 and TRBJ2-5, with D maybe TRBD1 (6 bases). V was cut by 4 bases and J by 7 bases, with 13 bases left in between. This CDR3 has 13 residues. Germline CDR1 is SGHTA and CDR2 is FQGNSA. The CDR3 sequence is CASSWGPLGTQYF. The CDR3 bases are TGTGCCAGCAGCTGGGGGCCTCTAGGGACCCAGTACTTC.

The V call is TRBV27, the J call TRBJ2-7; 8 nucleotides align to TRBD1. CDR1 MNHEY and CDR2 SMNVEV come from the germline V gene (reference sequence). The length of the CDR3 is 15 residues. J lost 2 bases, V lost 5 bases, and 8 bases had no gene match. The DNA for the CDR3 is TGTGCCAGCAGTACACAGGGGGTGAACGCCTACGAGCAGTACTTC. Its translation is CASSTQGVNAYEQYF.

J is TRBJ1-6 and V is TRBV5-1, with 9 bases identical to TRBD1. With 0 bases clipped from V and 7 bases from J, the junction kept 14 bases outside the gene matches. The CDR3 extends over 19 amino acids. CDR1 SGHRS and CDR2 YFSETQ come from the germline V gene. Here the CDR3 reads CASSLGGTGFLRGNSPLHF. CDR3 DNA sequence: TGCGCCAGCAGCTTGGGTGGGACAGGGTTTCTACGTGGCAATTCACCCCTCCACTTT.

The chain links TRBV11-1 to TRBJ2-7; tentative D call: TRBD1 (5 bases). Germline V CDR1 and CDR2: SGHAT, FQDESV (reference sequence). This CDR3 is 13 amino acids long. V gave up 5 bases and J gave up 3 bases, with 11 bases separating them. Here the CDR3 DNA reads TGTGCCAGCAGCCTGGGGCTTTACTACGAGCAGTACTTC. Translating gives CASSLGLYYEQYF. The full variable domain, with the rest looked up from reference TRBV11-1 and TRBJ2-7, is EAEVAQSPRYKITEKSQAVAFWCDPISGHATLYWYRQILGQGPELLVQFQDESVVDDSQLPKDRFSAERLKGVDSTLKIQPAELGDSAMYLCASSLGLYYEQYFGPGTRLTVT.

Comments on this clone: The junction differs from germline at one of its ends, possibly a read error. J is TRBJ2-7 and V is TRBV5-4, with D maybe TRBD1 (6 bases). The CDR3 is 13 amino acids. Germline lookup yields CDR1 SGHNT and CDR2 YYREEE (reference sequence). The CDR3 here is CASSLEDTDSRNF. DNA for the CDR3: TGTGCCAGCAGCTTGGAGGATACGGACAGCCGAAACTTC.

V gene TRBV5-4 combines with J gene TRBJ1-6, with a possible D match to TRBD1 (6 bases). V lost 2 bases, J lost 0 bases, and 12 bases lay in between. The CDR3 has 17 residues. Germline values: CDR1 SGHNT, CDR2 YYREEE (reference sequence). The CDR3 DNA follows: TGTGCCAGCAGCTTTACAGGGAAAAGCTCCTATAATTCACCCCTCCACTTT. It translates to CASSFTGKSSYNSPLHF. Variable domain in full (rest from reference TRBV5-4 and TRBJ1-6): ETGVTQSPTHLIKTRGQQVTLRCSSQSGHNTVSWYQQALGQGPQFIFQYYREEENGRGNFPPRFSGLQFPNYSSELNVNALELDDSALYLCASSFTGKSSYNSPLHFGNGTRLTVT.

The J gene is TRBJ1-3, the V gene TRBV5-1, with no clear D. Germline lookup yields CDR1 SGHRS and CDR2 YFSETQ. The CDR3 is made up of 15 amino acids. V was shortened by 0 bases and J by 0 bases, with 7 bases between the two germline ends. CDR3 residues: CASSLGGPSGNTIYF. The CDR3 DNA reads TGCGCCAGCAGCTTGGGAGGTCCCTCTGGAAACACCATATATTTT.

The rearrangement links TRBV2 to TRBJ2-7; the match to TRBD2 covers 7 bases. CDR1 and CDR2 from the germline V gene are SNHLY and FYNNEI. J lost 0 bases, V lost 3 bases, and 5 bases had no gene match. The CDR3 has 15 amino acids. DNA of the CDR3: TGTGCCAGCAGTGAGCAACTAGCGATCTCCTACGAGCAGTACTTC. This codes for CASSEQLAISYEQYF.

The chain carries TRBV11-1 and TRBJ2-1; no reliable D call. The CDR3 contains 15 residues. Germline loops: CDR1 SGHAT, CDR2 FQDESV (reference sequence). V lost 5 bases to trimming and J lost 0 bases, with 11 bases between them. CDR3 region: CASSSVLSSYNEQFF. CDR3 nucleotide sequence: TGTGCCAGCAGCAGTGTACTGAGCTCCTACAATGAGCAGTTCTTC. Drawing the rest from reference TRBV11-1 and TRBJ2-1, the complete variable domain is EAEVAQSPRYKITEKSQAVAFWCDPISGHATLYWYRQILGQGPELLVQFQDESVVDDSQLPKDRFSAERLKGVDSTLKIQPAELGDSAMYLCASSSVLSSYNEQFFGPGTRLTVL.

This CDR3 is CASSFAGAEKLFF. In DNA, the CDR3 is TGTGCCAGCAGCTTTGCAGGGGCGGAAAAACTGTTTTTT. The V gene is TRBV11-1, the J gene TRBJ1-4; weak D call: TRBD1 (6 bases). The germline V and J ends were trimmed by 3 bases and 8 bases, with 10 bases remaining between them. Germline values: CDR1 SGHAT, CDR2 FQDESV (reference sequence). The CDR3 length is 13 residues.

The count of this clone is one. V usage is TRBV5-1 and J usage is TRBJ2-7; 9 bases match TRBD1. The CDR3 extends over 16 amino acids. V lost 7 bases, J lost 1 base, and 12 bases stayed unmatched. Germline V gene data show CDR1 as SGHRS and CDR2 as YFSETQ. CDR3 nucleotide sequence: TGCGCCAGCGGTCATAATCCCGGGACAGGGTCCTACGAGCAGTACTTC. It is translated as CASGHNPGTGSYEQYF.

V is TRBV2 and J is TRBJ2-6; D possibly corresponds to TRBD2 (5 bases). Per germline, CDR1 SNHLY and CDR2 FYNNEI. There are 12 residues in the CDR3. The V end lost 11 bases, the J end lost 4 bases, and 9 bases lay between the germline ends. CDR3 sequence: CAGRGGANVLTF. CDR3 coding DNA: TGTGCCGGTCGAGGGGGGGCCAACGTCCTGACTTTC. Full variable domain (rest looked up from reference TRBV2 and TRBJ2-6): EPEVTQTPSHQVTQMGQEVILRCVPISNHLYFYWYRQILGQKVEFLVSFYNNEISEKSEIFDDQFSVERPDGSNFTLKIRSTKLEDSAMYFCAGRGGANVLTFGAGSRLTVL.

The CDR3: CASSQGGGEQYF. The CDR3 DNA is TGCGCCAGCAGCCAAGGAGGTGGCGAGCAGTACTTC. The chain couples TRBV4-1 to TRBJ2-7; D uncertain. Trimming removed 1 base at V and 6 bases at J, with 7 bases between. This CDR3 is built from 12 residues. Germline V lookup: CDR1 MGHRA, CDR2 YSYEKL.

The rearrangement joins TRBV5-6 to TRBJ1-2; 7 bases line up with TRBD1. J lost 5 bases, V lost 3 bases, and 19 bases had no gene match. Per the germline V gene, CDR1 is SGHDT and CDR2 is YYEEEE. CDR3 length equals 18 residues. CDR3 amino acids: CASSSPFRQGESGYGYTF. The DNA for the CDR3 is TGTGCCAGCAGCTCTCCCTTCCGTCAGGGGGAGAGTGGTTATGGCTACACCTTC.

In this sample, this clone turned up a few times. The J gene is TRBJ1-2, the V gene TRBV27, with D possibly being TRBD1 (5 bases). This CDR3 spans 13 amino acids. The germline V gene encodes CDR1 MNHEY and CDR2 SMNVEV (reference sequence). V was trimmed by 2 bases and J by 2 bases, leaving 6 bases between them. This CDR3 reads CASSLAGNYGYTF. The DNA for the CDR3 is TGTGCCAGCAGTTTAGCAGGGAACTATGGCTACACCTTC.

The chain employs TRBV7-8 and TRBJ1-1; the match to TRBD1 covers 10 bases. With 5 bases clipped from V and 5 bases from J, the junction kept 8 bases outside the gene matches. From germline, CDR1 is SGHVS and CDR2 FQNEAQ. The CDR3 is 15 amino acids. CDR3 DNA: TGTGCCAGCAGCCAGACAGGGGGCGCCTGGACTGAAGCTTTCTTT. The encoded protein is CASSQTGGAWTEAFF.